A single T cell receptor beta chain is shown here with its context. Its target is unknown. This entry is derived from a study of T cells after posttransplantation cyclophosphamide. Whole-study findings and limits: Later blood repertoires were often dominated by clones from the donor CD8+ memory compartment.

The protocol was immunoSEQ multiplex PCR, while the TCRdb copy is restricted to in-frame clones and leaves out a portion. The repertoire holds approximately 10,000 clones, just over 90% seen once, with roughly 3.5% in the top ten. A marrow graft followed busulfan-fludarabine conditioning, with cyclophosphamide on days +3 and +4. The specimen comprised PBMCs, sampled after allogeneic stem cell transplant with posttransplant cyclophosphamide. The sequence was obtained from a female patient between 30 and 40 years old who received an allogeneic stem cell transplant from an unrelated donor, was CMV-positive, and had no GVHD. Some T cells may be the graft donor's.

CDR3 residues: CASSKQGRSSGANVLTF. CDR3 DNA sequence: TGCGCCAGCAGCAAACAGGGGCGAAGCTCTGGGGCCAACGTCCTGACTTTC. The genes are TRBV5-1 and TRBJ2-6, with TRBD1 matching 7 bases. With 4 bases clipped from V and 0 bases from J, the junction kept 7 bases outside the gene matches. Germline CDR1 reads SGHRS; CDR2 reads YFSETQ. The CDR3 sequence is 17 residues long.